This passage covers 20 T cell receptor beta chains from one sample sequenced in a study of blood T cell repertoires in COVID-19 (dated by TCRdb to about 2020). Library preparation employed the immunoSEQ multiplex PCR assay. Here the immuneACCESS table is served through TCRdb, limited to in-frame sequences with V and J called. Missing clones are a known gap in these copies; in checked studies unresolved V genes cover under half, and the rest lacks a known reason. This sample lists some 140,000 clones; about 81% were detected once. The ten largest clones represent 2% to 3% of the sample. Source material: PBMCs or T cells enriched from blood (not recorded which). The receptors stem from a man in his forties with acute COVID-19.

This chain joins TRBV19 and TRBJ1-2; D possibly corresponds to TRBD1 (6 bases). This CDR3 has 14 amino acids. V lost 11 bases, J lost 1 base, and 17 bases lay in between. CDR1 is LNHDA, CDR2 SQIVND, per germline (reference sequence). The CDR3 DNA reads as TGTGCCCGGATTGGGGGGGCTTATAACTATGGCTACACCTTC. This gives the protein CARIGGAYNYGYTF.

The chain is built from TRBV12-3 or TRBV12-4 and TRBJ1-2; 10 nucleotides line up with TRBD1. After removal of 6 bases from V and 7 bases from J, the junction contained 5 bases not matched to a gene. This CDR3 comprises 13 residues. The CDR3 DNA reads TGTGCCAGCAGCTCCGACAGGGGGCGTGGCTACACCTTC. Its protein product is CASSSDRGRGYTF.

The V call is TRBV2, the J call TRBJ1-5; D is ambiguous. Between the trimmed V and J ends, which lost 7 bases and 5 bases, there was a span of 9 bases. Germline V gene lookup returns CDR1 SNHLY and CDR2 FYNNEI. The CDR3 length is 12 residues. Here the CDR3 reads CASKGADQPQHF. The CDR3 DNA follows: TGTGCCAGCAAGGGAGCGGATCAGCCCCAGCATTTT.

The chain has TRBV28 and TRBJ2-5, with D possibly being TRBD2 (6 bases). Trimming pared 2 bases from V and 2 bases from J, leaving 12 bases between. The length of the CDR3 is 15 residues. Germline V gene lookup returns CDR1 MDHEN and CDR2 SYDVKM. CDR3 region: CASSLAGAGQETQYF. Written as DNA, the CDR3 is TGTGCCAGCAGTTTAGCGGGTGCGGGGCAAGAGACCCAGTACTTC.

The J gene is TRBJ2-7, the V gene TRBV6-5, with D unresolved. The V gene lost 2 bases and the J gene lost 2 bases, with 10 bases spanning the gap. Germline V lookup: CDR1 MNHEY, CDR2 SVGAGI. The CDR3 contains 14 residues. The chain's CDR3 is CASSYKKPTYEQYF. The CDR3 DNA sequence: TGTGCCAGCAGTTACAAAAAGCCCACCTACGAGCAGTACTTC.

This clone came up a few times. The rearrangement uses TRBV7-3 and TRBJ2-2; TRBD2 matches at 7 bases. The J segment lost 1 base and the V segment lost 2 bases, leaving 7 bases of the junction unmatched. Germline assignment: CDR1 SGHTA and CDR2 FQGTGA. The CDR3 extends over 17 amino acids. The CDR3 DNA reads as TGTGCCAGCAGCTTAGATACTCCTAGCGGGAACACCGGGGAGCTGTTTTTT. This translates into CASSLDTPSGNTGELFF.

Details on this clone: Other DNA sequences in this specimen translate into the identical CDR3. The V gene is TRBV12-3 or TRBV12-4, the J gene TRBJ2-5, with TRBD1 matching 9 bases. This CDR3 is 13 amino acids long. J lost 4 bases, V lost 6 bases, and 3 bases had no gene match. The CDR3 sequence: CASSPGQGETQYF. CDR3 DNA: TGTGCCAGCAGCCCGGGACAGGGAGAGACCCAGTACTTC.

In its sample, this clone was seen a few times. This chain uses TRBV28 with TRBJ2-7; the match to TRBD2 covers 7 bases. J gave up 6 bases and V 7 bases, and 15 bases lay outside the gene matches. Germline CDR1 MDHEN, CDR2 SYDVKM. This CDR3 is 15 amino acids long. CDR3 amino acids: CASIERGGPRPEQYF. CDR3 DNA sequence: TGTGCCAGCATCGAGAGGGGAGGGCCTAGGCCCGAGCAGTACTTC.

The genes are TRBV29-1 and TRBJ2-3, with TRBD2 identical over 9 bases. Trimming at V came to 7 bases and at J to 4 bases, leaving 12 bases not matched to a gene. This CDR3 region has 15 residues. Germline V gene sequence: CDR1 SQVTM, CDR2 ANQGSEA. As DNA, the CDR3 is TGCAGCGCCCCGACCGGGACTAGCTTCGCAGATACGCAGTATTTT. It encodes CSAPTGTSFADTQYF.

V is TRBV6-5 and J is TRBJ2-6, with TRBD1 as a possible D gene (6 bases). The CDR3 length is 15 residues. V was pared by 6 bases and J by 1 base, with 10 bases between. Germline V gives CDR1 MNHEY, CDR2 SVGAGI. The CDR3 here is CASSSTGSGANVLTF. CDR3 DNA: TGTGCCAGCAGCTCTACAGGGTCTGGGGCCAACGTCCTGACTTTC.

This clone was observed a handful of times. The chain couples TRBV27 to TRBJ2-7, with a tentative D call TRBD2 (6 bases). The V end was cut by 6 bases, the J end by 1 base, with 13 bases between. The CDR3 is 14 amino acids. CDR1 and CDR2 from the germline V gene are MNHEY and SMNVEV (reference sequence). The CDR3 sequence: CASSSTGTSYEQYF. Written as DNA, the CDR3 is TGTGCCAGCAGCAGTACCGGGACTTCCTACGAGCAGTACTTC.

Only one count was recorded for this clone. The rearrangement joins TRBV6-2 or TRBV6-3 to TRBJ1-1, with no clear D. Germline lookup yields CDR1 MNHEY and CDR2 SVGEGT. The CDR3 has 15 residues. V lost 4 bases and J lost 0, with 12 bases in between. In DNA form, the CDR3 reads TGTGCCAGCAGTTCTGCCGGGGTTTTGAACACTGAAGCTTTCTTT. Its translation is CASSSAGVLNTEAFF.

The chain uses TRBV28 and TRBJ2-7; tentatively, D is TRBD2 (5 bases). V was cut by 7 bases and J by 0 bases, with 16 bases left in between. Germline CDR1 is MDHEN and CDR2 is SYDVKM. This CDR3 contains 15 residues. The CDR3 reads CASTTYPGSSYEQYF. In DNA, the CDR3 is TGTGCCAGCACTACATATCCGGGGAGCTCCTACGAGCAGTACTTC.

The chain uses TRBV24-1 and TRBJ2-2; 10 bases line up with TRBD2. V trimming: 5 bases; J trimming: 7 bases; junction bases outside the gene matches: 6. Germline CDR1 is KGHDR and CDR2 is SFDVKD. This CDR3 is 15 amino acids long. The CDR3 DNA reads as TGTGCCACCAGTGGGACTAGCGGTCCGGGCGGGGAGCTGTTTTTT. Translated, it gives CATSGTSGPGGELFF.

In its sample, this clone was seen a few times. The chain carries TRBV6-5 and TRBJ2-3; 7 bases align to TRBD2. The V gene's germline CDR1 is MNHEY and CDR2 SVGAGI. The CDR3 extends over 15 amino acids. V shed 6 bases, J shed 1 base, and the junction held 7 bases outside the gene matches. The CDR3: CASRALAARTDTQYF. The CDR3 DNA reads as TGTGCCAGCAGAGCCCTAGCGGCACGCACAGATACGCAGTATTTT.

The rearrangement joins TRBV19 to TRBJ2-2, with 7 bases identical to TRBD1. Trimming removed 6 bases from V and 6 bases from J; junction bases left unmatched: 4. The V gene's germline CDR1 is LNHDA and CDR2 SQIVND (reference sequence). This CDR3 spans 13 amino acids. The CDR3 sequence: CASRQGSSGELFF. CDR3 DNA: TGTGCCAGTAGACAGGGGTCATCCGGGGAGCTGTTTTTT.

The V and J genes are TRBV18 and TRBJ1-1, with 8 bases matching TRBD1. Per germline, CDR1 KGHSH and CDR2 LQKENI. The V segment lost 6 bases and the J segment 0 bases; nucleotides outside the gene matches: 9. This CDR3 is 16 amino acids long. CDR3 region: CASSSGQGTMNTEAFF. The CDR3 DNA reads TGTGCCAGCTCTTCTGGACAGGGAACCATGAACACTGAAGCTTTCTTT.

Remarks on this clone: Other nucleotide sequences from this sample produce the same CDR3. The chain has TRBV9 and TRBJ1-3; 10 bases match TRBD1. Per the germline V gene, CDR1 is SGDLS and CDR2 is YYNGEE. CDR3 length equals 16 residues. V shed 0 bases, J shed 2 bases, and the junction held 2 bases outside the gene matches. CDR3 loop: CASSVGQGAPGNTIYF. Written as DNA, the CDR3 is TGTGCCAGCAGCGTAGGACAGGGGGCCCCTGGAAACACCATATATTTT.

Of note for this clone: Other DNA variants within this sample encode the same CDR3. This sequence joins TRBV7-9 and TRBJ2-7, with 10 bases aligning to TRBD1. Germline CDR1 and CDR2: SEHNR and FQNEAQ (reference sequence). With 4 bases clipped from V and 2 bases from J, the junction kept 5 bases outside the gene matches. The CDR3 runs to 15 residues. Here the CDR3 reads CASSSTGQGPYEQYF. For the CDR3, the DNA is TGTGCCAGCAGCTCGACGGGACAGGGGCCCTACGAGCAGTACTTC.

In regard to this clone: The same CDR3 arises from other DNA sequences in this sample as well. CDR3 amino acids: CASSPPGTGSTDTQYF. The CDR3 coding sequence is TGTGCCAGCTCACCACCCGGGACAGGAAGCACAGATACGCAGTATTTT. This chain connects TRBV18 to TRBJ2-3; 8 positions match TRBD1. Trimming removed 0 bases from V and 0 bases from J; junction bases left unmatched: 2. CDR1 KGHSH and CDR2 LQKENI come from the germline V gene. The CDR3 length is 16 residues.